The 17 T cell receptor beta chains listed next were all sequenced from one sample in a study of T cells after yellow fever vaccination. TCRdb processed the 5' RACE reads anew with MiXCR; each CDR3 protein has one entry. This table has 100,000 to 150,000 distinct CDR3 sequences, about 7% appearing once. Sequencing was performed on CD4+ T cells sorted from PBMCs, taken roughly 10 days after the first yellow fever vaccination. These receptors all stem from a man aged 18 to 35 who received the YFV17D yellow fever vaccine.

The sample holds many counts of this clonotype. The J gene is TRBJ2-7, the V gene TRBV27, with 14 bases matching TRBD2. Germline V gene lookup returns CDR1 MNHEY and CDR2 SMNVEV (reference sequence). V was clipped by 5 bases and J by 7 bases; unmatched bases: 7. CDR3 length: 15 amino acids. CDR3 nucleotide sequence: TGTGCCAGCAGTCCGACTAGCGGGGGGGCCCGAGAGCAGTACGTC. It codes for CASSPTSGGAREQYV.

This clonotype was seen ten or more times. The V call is TRBV18, the J call TRBJ1-1; D ambiguous. This CDR3 has 13 residues. Trimming pared 0 bases from V and 6 bases from J, leaving 8 bases between. Germline values: CDR1 KGHSH, CDR2 LQKENI. CDR3 nucleotide sequence: TGTGCCAGCTCACCACCGTCCAGCTCTGAAGCTTTCTTT. It codes for CASSPPSSSEAFF. Full variable domain (outside the CDR3, taken from reference TRBV18 and TRBJ1-1): NAGVMQNPRHLVRRRGQEARLRCSPMKGHSHVYWYRQLPEEGLKFMVYLQKENIIDESGMPKERFSAEFPKEGPSILRIQQVVRGDSAAYFCASSPPSSSEAFFGQGTRLTVV.

This clonotype has at least ten counts. The gene calls are TRBV5-1 and TRBJ2-1, with no clear D. Germline lookup yields CDR1 SGHRS and CDR2 YFSETQ. Trimming pared 0 bases from V and 8 bases from J, leaving 15 bases between. This CDR3 is 15 amino acids long. CDR3 sequence reads: CASSLVGSPEDEQFF. In DNA, the CDR3 is TGCGCCAGCAGCTTGGTGGGGTCCCCAGAGGATGAGCAGTTCTTC.

This clonotype was picked up a small number of times. The chain links TRBV3-1 to TRBJ2-3; D ambiguous. This CDR3 has 13 amino acids. The V gene lost 1 base and the J gene lost 4 bases, with 6 bases spanning the gap. Germline V gene lookup returns CDR1 LGHDT and CDR2 YNNKEL (reference sequence). The CDR3 loop is CASSQAESDTQYF. DNA for the CDR3: TGTGCCAGCAGCCAAGCTGAATCAGATACGCAGTATTTT.

This clonotype was seen at least ten times. This chain joins TRBV12-3 or TRBV12-4 and TRBJ1-2; TRBD1 is a possible D gene (5 bases). Trimming removed 6 bases from V and 7 bases from J, with 18 bases in between. The length of the CDR3 is 14 residues. This CDR3 reads CASSQTGHPLGYTF. The CDR3 bases are TGTGCCAGCAGCCAAACAGGACACCCTCTTGGCTACACCTTC.

Points on this clonotype: A much larger clone is a single base away; this may be a read error. V and J are TRBV7-2 and TRBJ1-1; no reliable D call. The germline CDR1 and CDR2 sequences are SGHTA and FQGNSA. Trimming shortened V by 5 bases and J by 4 bases, and 14 bases separated the two germline ends. This CDR3 comprises 14 residues. CDR3 nucleotide sequence: TGTGCCAGCAGCACGGTTCGGACGACCACTGAAGCTTTCTTT. Protein sequence: CASSTVRTTTEAFF.

This clonotype occurred many times. The V gene is TRBV29-1, the J gene TRBJ2-3, with D unclear. The CDR3 consists of 15 residues. Germline CDR1 reads SQVTM; CDR2 reads ANQGSEA. Trimming removed 6 bases at V and 2 bases at J, with 18 bases between. The CDR3, as DNA: TGCAGCGTCGGCTTTGGTGTGCTAGACACAGATACGCAGTATTTT. Amino acid sequence: CSVGFGVLDTDTQYF.

In its sample, this clonotype was seen many times. The rearrangement joins TRBV27 to TRBJ2-3; D unresolved. The ends were cut back, 3 bases at V and 2 bases at J, with 9 bases in the middle. Germline V gene data show CDR1 as MNHEY and CDR2 as SMNVEV (reference sequence). CDR3 length: 14 residues. In nucleotides, the CDR3 is TGTGCCAGCAGTTTCAATCAGGCCACAGATACGCAGTATTTT. Translation gives CASSFNQATDTQYF.

This chain joins TRBV6-1 and TRBJ2-7; 7 nucleotides line up with TRBD1. Trimming at V came to 4 bases and at J to 4 bases, leaving 7 bases not matched to a gene. CDR3 size: 14 residues. Germline CDR1 MNHNS, CDR2 SASEGT. The CDR3 sequence: CASSGRQGYYEQYF. CDR3 DNA: TGTGCCAGCAGTGGCCGACAGGGATATTACGAGCAGTACTTC.

This clonotype has at least ten counts. The chain joins TRBV20-1 to TRBJ1-1, with D unclear. The CDR3 has 14 amino acids. Germline CDR1 and CDR2: DFQATT and SNEGSKA (reference sequence). Trimming left V 2 bases short and J 5 bases short, with 15 bases between. CDR3 sequence: CSARLSALRTEAFF. DNA for the CDR3: TGCAGTGCTAGATTGTCCGCTCTTAGAACTGAAGCTTTCTTT.

This clonotype was detected ten times or more. This chain connects TRBV6-5 to TRBJ2-4; 8 bases are shared with TRBD1. Per germline, CDR1 MNHEY and CDR2 SVGAGI. This CDR3 is built from 17 residues. J lost 0 bases, V lost 5 bases, and 9 bases had no gene match. In DNA, the CDR3 is TGTGCCAGCAGTAACAGGAGGACAGGGCTAGCCAAAAACATTCAGTACTTC. Protein: CASSNRRTGLAKNIQYF.

This clonotype has a count of ten or more. The rearrangement uses TRBV5-6 and TRBJ1-6; the D gene is possibly TRBD1 (5 bases). In germline, CDR1 is SGHDT, CDR2 YYEEEE. Trimming took 0 bases from V and 9 from J, leaving 13 bases between them. This CDR3 has 15 residues. CDR3 loop: CASSLGQGHGSPLHF. The CDR3 bases are TGTGCCAGCAGCTTGGGCCAGGGCCACGGTTCACCCCTCCACTTT.

At least ten counts were recorded for this clonotype. CDR3 coding DNA: TGTGCCAGCTCATCAGGAGGTCCTGGAAACACCATATATTTT. Its protein is CASSSGGPGNTIYF. The V call is TRBV18, the J call TRBJ1-3, with unresolved D. The length of the CDR3 is 14 residues. Trimming left V 5 bases short and J 2 bases short, with 10 bases between. Germline V gene sequence: CDR1 KGHSH, CDR2 LQKENI.

The rearrangement joins TRBV20-1 to TRBJ2-7, with 8 positions matching TRBD1. With 5 bases clipped from V and 6 bases from J, the junction kept 3 bases outside the gene matches. Germline CDR1 is DFQATT and CDR2 is SNEGSKA (reference sequence). This CDR3 has 11 residues. The CDR3 reads CSALDRGEQYF. DNA for the CDR3: TGCAGTGCTCTTGACAGGGGCGAGCAGTACTTC.

This clonotype was counted between two and nine times. This rearrangement joins TRBV7-9 to TRBJ1-6; D is ambiguous. Germline V gene sequence: CDR1 SEHNR, CDR2 FQNEAQ (reference sequence). V lost 6 bases, J lost 0 bases, and 9 bases lay in between. The CDR3 loop spans 15 amino acids. CDR3 sequence reads: CASRPSSSYNSPLHF. The CDR3, as DNA: TGTGCCAGCAGGCCGAGTAGCTCCTATAATTCACCCCTCCACTTT.

This clonotype was observed many times. Because the CDR3 is missing its conserved closing phenylalanine or tryptophan, this is likely a read error. The DNA is omitted, as the CDR3 cannot be located on it reliably, and the CDR3 follows TCRdb's listing. The CDR3 loop reads CSVDSRDFLS. The rearrangement links TRBV29-1 to TRBJ1-2. The CDR3 spans 10 residues, counting both ends. Germline CDR1 SQVTM, CDR2 ANQGSEA.

Only a few counts were recorded for this clonotype. The rearrangement joins TRBV5-1 to TRBJ2-5; 14 bases line up with TRBD2. The CDR3 totals 16 residues. CDR1 is SGHRS and CDR2 is YFSETQ in the germline V gene. The V and J ends lost 4 bases and 2 bases, in that order; junction bases with no gene match: 4. CDR3 coding DNA: TGCGCCAGCAGCAACGGACTAGCGGGGGGACAAGAGACCCAGTACTTC. Protein: CASSNGLAGGQETQYF.